This section outlines one T cell receptor beta chain sequence together with its context. This clone's antigen is unknown. Per-base qualities were not stored, and no clone one base away is much larger. The data originate from a study of CD8 T cells in Susac syndrome (dated by TCRdb to the late 2010s). Notes on the research overall: Repertoire sequencing was used to test whether CD8+ T cell activation and differentiation in Susac syndrome was antigen driven. Clonality of the CD8+ T cell repertoire was compared between eleven to twelve healthy donors, approximately 14 Susac syndrome patients and under 19 multiple sclerosis patients. Results and caveats for the whole study, not just this receptor: The study acknowledged that relatively few individuals were included in the TCR sequencing and HLA analysis.

For this chain, trimming is 5 bases at the V end and 5 bases at the J end, and the number of junction bases without a gene match is 7. The cysteine opens and the phenylalanine closes a CDR3 of 15 amino acids. Only CDR3 DNA is held: 45 bases, read in frame from base 1. In the germline V gene, CDR1 corresponds to SGDLS and CDR2 to YYNGEE. High-throughput TCR beta sequencing profiled peripheral blood CD8+ and CD4+ T cells from healthy donors, Susac syndrome patients and multiple sclerosis patients. Healthy donors were age- and sex-matched controls. Bulk CD8+ and CD4+ T cells were purified by magnetic negative isolation, while CD8+ TEMRA cells were enriched using FACS. Blood was collected in EDTA tubes and processed within 24 hours, with PBMCs isolated through density gradient centrifugation. PBMCs intended for TCR sequencing were cryopreserved in liquid nitrogen and thawed later in a water bath at 37 degrees C. The sorted or isolated CD4+, CD8+ and CD8+ TEMRA cells had a purity of 90% or higher.

RNA was extracted using the RNeasy kit, and roughly 0.45 to 1 microgram was reverse transcribed with random hexamers. The immunoSEQ multiplex PCR assay, covering 54 Vbeta and 13 Jbeta segments, was used to amplify TCR beta CDR3 regions. To correct PCR amplification bias, a synthetic template baseline was used for both primer optimization and computational correction. As for the authors' bioinformatics: Only productive sequences were kept, with reads annotated to V, D and J genes according to IMGT and analyzed in immunoSEQ Analyzer. To calculate clonality, Shannon entropy was normalized by log2 of the number of productive unique sequences and then subtracted from one. For each patient and control, public and private clones were evaluated within the 100 most prevalent clones. Clones were defined as Susac-specific if absent from the healthy and MS cohorts, from over a thousand published viral clones and from other ImmuneACCESS disease sequences. Using fastp trimming at Q25 and MiXCR clonotype assembly, TCRdb reanalyzed the public sequencing data and kept in-frame beta chains. When rows share a CDR3 protein, they turn into one entry using the most common DNA and genes. For this entry, the V and J calls and clone size follow TCRdb and not the study's own pipeline. The sample contains more than 110,000 distinct CDR3 sequences, 94% of them found a single time. The ten largest clones take up about 0.26% of the sample.

The receptor comes from a human donor in good health. Sample: CD8+ T cells from PBMCs. The rearrangement combines TRBV9 with TRBJ2-5, and 12 bases in between align with TRBD1. The CDR3 has the sequence CASSPGTGGLETQYF. The DNA reads as follows: TGTGCCAGCAGTCCCGGGACAGGGGGCTTGGAGACCCAGTACTTC.